This T cell receptor beta chain was sequenced for a study of T cells in localized non-small cell lung cancer. Findings and limits, study-wide: The study linked higher blood T cell density to longer overall survival. Adjacent lung held a median roughly 50 of the top 100 tumor clones.

Germline V gene sequence: CDR1 MNHGY, CDR2 SAAAGT. This CDR3 spans 14 amino acids. For this clone: Its specificity is not known. The junction does not match germline at one end; this may be a read error.

Sequenced by immunoSEQ multiplex PCR; TCRdb stores in-frame clones only, minus some. The sample shows 7,000 to 7,500 clones, approximately 50% of them seen only once. The chain couples TRBV6-8 to TRBJ1-5; possibly TRBD1 for D (5 bases). This TCR derives from a female donor older than 55 with stage I lung adenocarcinoma. Sequencing used lymph node tissue, obtained before any cancer treatment. The CDR3 protein is CASSFRQLNQPQHF. The CDR3 DNA follows: TGTGCTAGCAGTTTCCGACAGCTCAATCAGCCCCAGCATTTT.